This T cell receptor beta chain comes out of a study of identifying expanded T cells in peripheral blood. Findings of the study overall: Clone count variance between approximately two-week samples rose with total template count.

The method was immunoSEQ multiplex PCR; TCRdb's version includes in-frame clones alone and lacks a portion of them. The sample contains around 63,000 clones, around 87% of which appear only once. The CDR3 is 17 residues long. Germline V gives CDR1 SGHRS, CDR2 YFSETQ. With 4 bases removed from V and 0 bases from J, the gap between germline ends came to 18 bases. A note on this clone: Its antigen is undetermined.

Collection occurred without any documented infections or immune events in donors. The sequence came from a person aged 18 to 70 in good health. This sequence joins TRBV5-1 and TRBJ2-3; D might be TRBD1 (6 bases). Sequences were obtained from blood. The chain's CDR3 is CASSPDSNPQSTDTQYF. CDR3 DNA: TGCGCCAGCAGCCCGGACAGTAATCCGCAGAGCACAGATACGCAGTATTTT.